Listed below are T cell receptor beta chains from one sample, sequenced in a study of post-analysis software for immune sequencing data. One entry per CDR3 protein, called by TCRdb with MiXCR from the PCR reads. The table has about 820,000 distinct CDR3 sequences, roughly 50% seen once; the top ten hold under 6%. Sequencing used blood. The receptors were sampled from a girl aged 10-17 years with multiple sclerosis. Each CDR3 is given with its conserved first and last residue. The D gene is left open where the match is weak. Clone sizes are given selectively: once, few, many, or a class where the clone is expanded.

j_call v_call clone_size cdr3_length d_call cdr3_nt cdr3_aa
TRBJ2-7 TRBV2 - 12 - TGTGCCAGCATTATACAGGCTTACGAGCAGTACTTC CASIIQAYEQYF
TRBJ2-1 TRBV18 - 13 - TGTGCCAGCTCACCAGGGGCATACGATGAGCAGTTCTTC CASSPGAYDEQFF
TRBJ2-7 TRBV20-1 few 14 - TGCAGTGCAGGCGGTTGGGTAGCGGATTACGAGCAGTACTTC CSAGGWVADYEQYF
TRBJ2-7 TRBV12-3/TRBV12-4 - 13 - TGTGCCAGCACCTTAGGGTGGACAGAGGCCCAGTACTTC CASTLGWTEAQYF
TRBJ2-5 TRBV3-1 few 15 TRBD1 TGTGCCAGCAGCCACAGGACAGGTCGGCAAGAGACCCAGTACTTC CASSHRTGRQETQYF
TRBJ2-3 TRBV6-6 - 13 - TGTGCCAGCAGTAAAGACAGCACAGATACGCAGTATTTT CASSKDSTDTQYF
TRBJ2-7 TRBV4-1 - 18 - TGCGCCAGCAGCCAAGAAACAGGCAGCCAGGAGCCATCCTACGAGCAGTACTTC CASSQETGSQEPSYEQYF
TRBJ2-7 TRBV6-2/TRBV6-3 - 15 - TGTGCCAGCAGTTACTCGAGTGGAGACCCCTACGAGCAGTACTTC CASSYSSGDPYEQYF
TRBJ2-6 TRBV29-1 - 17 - TGCAGCGTTGCACGGGACCCACGGGGTACTGGGGCCAACGTCCTGACTTTC CSVARDPRGTGANVLTF
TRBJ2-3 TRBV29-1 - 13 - TGCAGCGTTGACGTTTGGGGCGCAGATACGCAGTATTTT CSVDVWGADTQYF
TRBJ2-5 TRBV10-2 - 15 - TGCGCCAGTACCGAGGGGCACCTCCCTCAAGAGACCCAGTACTTC CASTEGHLPQETQYF
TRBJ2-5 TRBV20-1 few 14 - TGCAGTGCTAGTCTAGACCTATCGGGAGAGACCCAGTACTTC CSASLDLSGETQYF
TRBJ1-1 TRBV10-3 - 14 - TGTGCCATCAGTGAGTCAGCAGATAACACTGAAGCTTTCTTT CAISESADNTEAFF
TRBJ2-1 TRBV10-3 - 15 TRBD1 TGTGCCATCAGTGCCTTGGGACAGGACTACAATGAGCAGTTCTTC CAISALGQDYNEQFF
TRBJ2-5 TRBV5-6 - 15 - TGTGCCAGCAGCTTGTACCGGCAGGGAGGAGAGACCCAGTACTTC CASSLYRQGGETQYF
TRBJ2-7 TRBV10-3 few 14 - TGTGCCATCAGTGAGACACGGCCGGGGTACGAGCAGTACTTC CAISETRPGYEQYF
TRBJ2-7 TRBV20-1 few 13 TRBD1 TGCAGTGCCAGACAGGGGACCTCATACGAGCAGTACTTC CSARQGTSYEQYF
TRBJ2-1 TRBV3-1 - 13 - TGTGCCAGCAGCCAAGTTGGCTACAATGAGCAGTTCTTC CASSQVGYNEQFF
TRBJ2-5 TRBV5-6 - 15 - TGTGCCAGCAGCTTGACAGGGAGAGGGCCAGAGACCCAGTACTTC CASSLTGRGPETQYF
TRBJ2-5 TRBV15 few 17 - TGTGCCACCAGCAGATCGGGGGACTCGGCGTACCAAGAGACCCAGTACTTC CATSRSGDSAYQETQYF
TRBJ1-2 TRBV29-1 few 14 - TGCAGCGTTGTATGGTCAGGGGTTCCCTATGGCTACACCTTC CSVVWSGVPYGYTF
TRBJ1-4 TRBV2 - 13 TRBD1 TGTGCCAGCAGGGGACAGGGTTCGGAAAAACTGTTTTTT CASRGQGSEKLFF
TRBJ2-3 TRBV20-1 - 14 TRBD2 TGCAGTGCTAGACCTAGCGGGGGCGTAGATACGCAGTATTTT CSARPSGGVDTQYF
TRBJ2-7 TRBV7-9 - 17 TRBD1 TGTGCCAGCAGCCACCCCCAGAAACGGACAGGGATGGGCGAGCAGTACTTC CASSHPQKRTGMGEQYF
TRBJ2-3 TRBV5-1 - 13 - TGCGCCAGCAGCTTGGCTAGCTCCGATACGCAGTATTTT CASSLASSDTQYF
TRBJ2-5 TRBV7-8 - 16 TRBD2 TGTGCCAGCAGCAATTCTAGCGGGAGGATCCAAGAGACCCAGTACTTC CASSNSSGRIQETQYF
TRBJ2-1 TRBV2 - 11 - TGTGCCAGCAGCCCAGGGTCATCGGGGTTCTTC CASSPGSSGFF
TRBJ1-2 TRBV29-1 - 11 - TGCAGCGTTACAGGTTACTATGGCTACACCTTC CSVTGYYGYTF
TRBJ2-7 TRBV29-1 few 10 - TGCAGCGTTGGCGAAGTCGAGCAGTACTTC CSVGEVEQYF
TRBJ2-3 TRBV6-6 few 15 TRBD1 TGTGCCAGCAAGGACAGGGGAGGGAACACAGATACGCAGTATTTT CASKDRGGNTDTQYF
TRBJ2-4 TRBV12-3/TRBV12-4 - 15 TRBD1 TGTGCCAGCAGACCGGGACAGCTAGCCAAAAACATTCAGTACTTC CASRPGQLAKNIQYF
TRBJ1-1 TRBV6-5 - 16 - TGTGCCAGCAGGTTTGTTGGATCGTCGGGGGGCACTGAAGCTTTCTTT CASRFVGSSGGTEAFF
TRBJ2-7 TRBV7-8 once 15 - TGTGCCAGCAGCTTCGGGGACGACCCCTACAATGAGCAGTACTTC CASSFGDDPYNEQYF
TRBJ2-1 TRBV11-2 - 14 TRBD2 TGTGCCAGCAGCCGGAAGCGGGGCCAAAATGAGCAGTTCTTC CASSRKRGQNEQFF
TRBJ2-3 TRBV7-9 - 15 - TGTGCCAGCAGCTTAGAGGGCGGGAGCACAGATACGCAGTATTTT CASSLEGGSTDTQYF
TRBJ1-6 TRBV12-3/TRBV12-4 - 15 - TGTGCCAGCAGTCCTCCGGGACGAAGCCCTTTACCCCTCCACTTT CASSPPGRSPLPLHF
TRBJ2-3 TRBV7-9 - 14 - TGTGCCAGCAGCTTAGTCGGGGGACCAGATACGCAGTATTTT CASSLVGGPDTQYF
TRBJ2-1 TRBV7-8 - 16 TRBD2 TGTGCCAGCAGCACTTACCGGGAAGCGGGGGGAAATGAGCAGTTCTTC CASSTYREAGGNEQFF
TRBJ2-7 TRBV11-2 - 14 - TGTGCCAGCAGCCCGATCAAGGGGGTCTACGAGCAGTACTTC CASSPIKGVYEQYF
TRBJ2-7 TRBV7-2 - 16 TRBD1 TGTGCCAGCAGCCCCCACGGACAGGGGGCTGTCCACGAGCAGTACTTC CASSPHGQGAVHEQYF
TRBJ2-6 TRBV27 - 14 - TGTGCCAGCAGTTTAATCTCTGGGGCCAACGTCCTGACTTTC CASSLISGANVLTF
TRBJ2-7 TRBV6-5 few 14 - TGTGCCAGCATCGACGCCCGACGTGGGTACGAGCAGTACTTC CASIDARRGYEQYF
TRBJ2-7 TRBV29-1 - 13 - TGCAGCGTTGGGATCAGGGGATCCTACGAGCAGTACTTC CSVGIRGSYEQYF